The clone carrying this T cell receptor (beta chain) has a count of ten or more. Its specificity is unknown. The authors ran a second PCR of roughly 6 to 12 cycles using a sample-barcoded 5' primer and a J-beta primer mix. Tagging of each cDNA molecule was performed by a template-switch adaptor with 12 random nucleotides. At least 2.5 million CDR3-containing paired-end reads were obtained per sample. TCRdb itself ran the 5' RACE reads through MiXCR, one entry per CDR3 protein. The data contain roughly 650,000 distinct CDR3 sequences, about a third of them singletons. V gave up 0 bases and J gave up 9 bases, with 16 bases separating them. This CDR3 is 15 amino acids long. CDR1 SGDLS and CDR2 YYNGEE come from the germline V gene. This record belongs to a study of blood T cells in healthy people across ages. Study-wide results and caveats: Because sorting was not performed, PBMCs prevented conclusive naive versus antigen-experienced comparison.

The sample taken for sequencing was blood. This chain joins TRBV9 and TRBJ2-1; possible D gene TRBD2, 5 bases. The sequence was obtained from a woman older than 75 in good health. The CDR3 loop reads CASSVAVNAAGEQFF. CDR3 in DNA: TGTGCCAGCAGCGTAGCGGTAAATGCGGCGGGTGAGCAGTTCTTC.